This T cell receptor (beta chain) is drawn from a study of early T cells in non-severe SARS-CoV-2 infection. On the study more broadly: Bulk RNA isolated from unsorted whole blood underwent sequencing; chains were not paired. Findings and limits, study-wide: VDJdb matches were skewed toward anti-spike CD8 T cell responses.

Trimming took 6 bases from V and 4 from J, leaving 12 bases between them. The CDR3 covers 13 residues. Looked up from germline, CDR1 is ENHRY and CDR2 is SYGVKD. With respect to this clonotype: What it recognizes is unknown.

Researchers tagged individual cDNA molecules with unique molecular identifiers. Each CDR3 protein is one row after TCRdb ran MiXCR on the 5' RACE reads. The profile shows tens of thousands of distinct CDR3 sequences, over 10% of them singletons. The V gene is TRBV10-3, the J gene TRBJ2-5, with unresolved D. This TCR was recovered from an adult who was a healthcare worker with PCR-confirmed SARS-CoV-2 infection or an uninfected control (not recorded which). Material: whole blood, obtained at baseline. The CDR3 DNA follows: TGTGCCATCAGGGAAGTCTGGGGAGAGACCCAGTACTTC. Its protein is CAIREVWGETQYF.